This TCR beta chain originates from a study of response to subunit inactivated influenza vaccine. Notes on the study in general: A suggestion made by the authors is that each seasonal influenza vaccination recruits few new T cells.

TCRdb ran MiXCR on the RT-PCR reads and lists one entry per CDR3 protein. This repertoire shows hundreds of thousands of distinct CDR3 sequences, 12% found once; its top ten account for around 9.6%. In the case of this clonotype: Its matching antigen is unknown.

Per the germline V gene, CDR1 is SGHAT and CDR2 is FQNNGV. With V trimmed by 0 bases and J by 3 bases, 7 bases remained unmatched. The CDR3 is 16 residues long. The clonotype comes from a middle-aged man who received an inactivated influenza vaccine. The chain employs TRBV11-2 and TRBJ2-7; 8 nucleotides line up with TRBD2. The material sequenced was PBMCs from blood, taken on the day of vaccination. The CDR3 spells CASSLDQSGSYYEQYF. CDR3 bases: TGTGCCAGCAGCTTAGATCAGAGCGGGAGTTACTACGAGCAGTACTTC.